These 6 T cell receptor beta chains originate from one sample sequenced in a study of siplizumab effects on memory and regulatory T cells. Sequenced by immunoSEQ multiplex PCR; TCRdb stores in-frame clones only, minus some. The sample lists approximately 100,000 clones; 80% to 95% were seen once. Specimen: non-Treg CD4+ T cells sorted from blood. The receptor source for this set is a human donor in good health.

CDR3 in DNA: TGCAGCGTTATGGTCGGACGGAGCTCCTACGAGCAGTACTTC. The encoded protein is CSVMVGRSSYEQYF. The rearrangement uses TRBV29-1 and TRBJ2-7; no clear D. The ends were cut back, 5 bases at V and 0 bases at J, with 14 bases in the middle. Germline V CDR1 and CDR2: SQVTM, ANQGSEA. The CDR3 is made up of 14 amino acids.

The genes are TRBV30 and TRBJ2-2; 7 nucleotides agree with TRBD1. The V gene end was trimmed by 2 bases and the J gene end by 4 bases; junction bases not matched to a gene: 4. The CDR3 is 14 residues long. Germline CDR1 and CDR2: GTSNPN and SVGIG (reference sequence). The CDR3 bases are TGTGCCTGGAGTAGACAGGGAAGCACCGGGGAGCTGTTTTTT. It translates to CAWSRQGSTGELFF. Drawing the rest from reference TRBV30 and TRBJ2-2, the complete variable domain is SQTIHQWPATLVQPVGSPLSLECTVEGTSNPNLYWYRQAAGRGLQLLFYSVGIGQISSEVPQNLSASRPQDRQFILSSKKLLLSDSGFYLCAWSRQGSTGELFFGEGSRLTVL.

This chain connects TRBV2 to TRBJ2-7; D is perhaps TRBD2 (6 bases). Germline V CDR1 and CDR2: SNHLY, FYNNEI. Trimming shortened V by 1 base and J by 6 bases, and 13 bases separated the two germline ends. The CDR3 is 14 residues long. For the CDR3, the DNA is TGTGCCAGCAGTGAAGAGGGACTGGGGGGCGAGCAGTACTTC. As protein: CASSEEGLGGEQYF.

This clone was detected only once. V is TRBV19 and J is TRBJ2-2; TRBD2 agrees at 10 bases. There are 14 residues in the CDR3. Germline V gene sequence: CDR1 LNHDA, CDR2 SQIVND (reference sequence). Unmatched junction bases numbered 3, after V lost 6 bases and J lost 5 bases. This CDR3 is CASRGSGRTGELFF. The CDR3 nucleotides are TGTGCCAGTAGAGGTAGCGGGAGGACCGGGGAGCTGTTTTTT.

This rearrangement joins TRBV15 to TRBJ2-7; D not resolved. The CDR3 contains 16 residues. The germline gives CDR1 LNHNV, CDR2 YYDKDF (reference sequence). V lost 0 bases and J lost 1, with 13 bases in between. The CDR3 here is CATSRDLGSKSYEQYF. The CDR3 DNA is TGTGCCACCAGCAGAGATCTGGGATCCAAATCCTACGAGCAGTACTTC.

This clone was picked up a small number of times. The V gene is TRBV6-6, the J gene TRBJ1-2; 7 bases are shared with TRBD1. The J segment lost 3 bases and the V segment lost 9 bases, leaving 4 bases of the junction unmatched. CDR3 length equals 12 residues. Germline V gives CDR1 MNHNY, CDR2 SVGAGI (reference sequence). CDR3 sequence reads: CASGQADYGYTF. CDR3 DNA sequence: TGTGCCAGTGGACAGGCCGACTATGGCTACACCTTC.